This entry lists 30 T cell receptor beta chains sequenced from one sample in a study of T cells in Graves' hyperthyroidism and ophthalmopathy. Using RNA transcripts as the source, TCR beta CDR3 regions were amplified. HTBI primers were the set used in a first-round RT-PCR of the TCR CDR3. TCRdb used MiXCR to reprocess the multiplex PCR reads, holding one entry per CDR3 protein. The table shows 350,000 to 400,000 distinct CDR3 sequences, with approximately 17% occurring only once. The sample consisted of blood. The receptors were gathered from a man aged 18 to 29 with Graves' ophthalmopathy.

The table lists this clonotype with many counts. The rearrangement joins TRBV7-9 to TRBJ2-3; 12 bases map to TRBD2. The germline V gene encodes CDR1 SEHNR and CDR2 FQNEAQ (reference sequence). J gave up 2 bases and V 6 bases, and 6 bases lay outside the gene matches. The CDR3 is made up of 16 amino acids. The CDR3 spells CASSSSGGAVTDTQYF. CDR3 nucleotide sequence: TGTGCCAGCAGTTCTAGCGGGGGGGCTGTCACAGATACGCAGTATTTT.

The DNA for the CDR3 is TGTGCCAGTAGTATCCCGGGACAGGGGACTCTCGAGCAGTACTTC. It codes for CASSIPGQGTLEQYF. This chain connects TRBV19 to TRBJ2-7, with 10 positions matching TRBD1. The germline V gene encodes CDR1 LNHDA and CDR2 SQIVND (reference sequence). Unmatched junction bases numbered 8, after V lost 3 bases and J lost 6 bases. CDR3 length equals 15 residues. Filled out from reference TRBV19 and TRBJ2-7, the complete variable domain reads DGGITQSPKYLFRKEGQNVTLSCEQNLNHDAMYWYRQDPGQGLRLIYYSQIVNDFQKGDIAEGYSVSREKKESFPLTVTSAQKNPTAFYLCASSIPGQGTLEQYFGPGTRLTVT.

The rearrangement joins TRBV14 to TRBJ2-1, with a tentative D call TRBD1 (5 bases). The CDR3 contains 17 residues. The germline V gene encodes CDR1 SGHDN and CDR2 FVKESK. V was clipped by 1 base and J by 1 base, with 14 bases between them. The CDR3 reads CASSQGVGLGSYNEQFF. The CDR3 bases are TGTGCCAGCAGCCAAGGCGTGGGGCTGGGGTCCTACAATGAGCAGTTCTTC.

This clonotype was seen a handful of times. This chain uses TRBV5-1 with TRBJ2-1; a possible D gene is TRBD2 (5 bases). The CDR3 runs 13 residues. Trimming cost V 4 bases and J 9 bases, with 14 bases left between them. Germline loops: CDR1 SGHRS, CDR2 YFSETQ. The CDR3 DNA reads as TGCGCCAGCAGCGTTTCGCTAGCCCGTGAGCAGTTCTTC. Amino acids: CASSVSLAREQFF.

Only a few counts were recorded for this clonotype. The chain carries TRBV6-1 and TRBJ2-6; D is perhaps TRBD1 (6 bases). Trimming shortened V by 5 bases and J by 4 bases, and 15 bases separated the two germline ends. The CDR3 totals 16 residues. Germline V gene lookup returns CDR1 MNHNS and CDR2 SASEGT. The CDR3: CASSTHRDAGANVLTF. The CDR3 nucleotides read TGTGCCAGCAGTACCCACAGGGATGCCGGGGCCAACGTCCTGACTTTC.

The CDR3 sequence: CASVRRDSGNTIYF. The CDR3, as DNA: TGTGCCAGTGTACGCAGGGACTCTGGAAACACCATATATTTT. The chain uses TRBV19 and TRBJ1-3, with D possibly matching TRBD1 (5 bases). The CDR3 is made up of 14 amino acids. Per germline, CDR1 LNHDA and CDR2 SQIVND (reference sequence). Trimming removed 8 bases from V and 0 bases from J, with 11 bases in between.

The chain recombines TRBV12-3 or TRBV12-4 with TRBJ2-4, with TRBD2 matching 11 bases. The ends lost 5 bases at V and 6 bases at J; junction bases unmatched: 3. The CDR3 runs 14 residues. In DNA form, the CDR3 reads TGTGCCAGCAGTGATGGGACTAGCGGAAACATTCAGTACTTC. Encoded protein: CASSDGTSGNIQYF.

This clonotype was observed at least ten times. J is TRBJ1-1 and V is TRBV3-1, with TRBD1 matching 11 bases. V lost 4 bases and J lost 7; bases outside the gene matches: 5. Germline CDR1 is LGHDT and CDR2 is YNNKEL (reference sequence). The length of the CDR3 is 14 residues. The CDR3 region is CASSRRDRGSEAFF. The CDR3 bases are TGTGCCAGCAGCCGCCGGGACAGGGGGAGTGAAGCTTTCTTT. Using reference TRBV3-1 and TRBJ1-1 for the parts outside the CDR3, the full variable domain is DTAVSQTPKYLVTQMGNDKSIKCEQNLGHDTMYWYKQDSKKFLKIMFSYNNKELIINETVPNRFSPKSPDKAHLNLHINSLELGDSAVYFCASSRRDRGSEAFFGQGTRLTVV.

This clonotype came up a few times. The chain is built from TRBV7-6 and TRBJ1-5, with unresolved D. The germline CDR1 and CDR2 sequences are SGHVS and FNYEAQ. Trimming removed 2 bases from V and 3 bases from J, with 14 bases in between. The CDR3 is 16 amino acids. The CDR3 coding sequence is TGTGCCAGCAGCTTATCCCCCGGGATCCCCAATCAGCCCCAGCATTTT. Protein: CASSLSPGIPNQPQHF.

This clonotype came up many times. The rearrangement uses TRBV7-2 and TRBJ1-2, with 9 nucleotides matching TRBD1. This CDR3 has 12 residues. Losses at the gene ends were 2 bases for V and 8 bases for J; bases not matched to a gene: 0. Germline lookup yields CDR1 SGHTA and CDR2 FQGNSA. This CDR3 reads CASSLTGGGYTF. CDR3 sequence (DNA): TGTGCCAGCAGCTTAACAGGGGGCGGCTACACCTTC.

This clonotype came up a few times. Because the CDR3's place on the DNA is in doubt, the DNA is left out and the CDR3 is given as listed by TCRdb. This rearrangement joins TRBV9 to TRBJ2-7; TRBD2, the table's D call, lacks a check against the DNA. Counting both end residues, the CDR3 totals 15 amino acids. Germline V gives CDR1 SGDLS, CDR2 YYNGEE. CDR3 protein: CASSVGLGSSYEQCF.

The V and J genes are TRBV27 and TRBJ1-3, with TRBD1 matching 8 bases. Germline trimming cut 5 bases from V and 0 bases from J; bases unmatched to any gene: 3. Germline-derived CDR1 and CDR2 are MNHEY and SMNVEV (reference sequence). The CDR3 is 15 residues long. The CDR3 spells CASSIGTGSGNTIYF. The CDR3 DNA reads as TGTGCCAGCAGTATAGGGACAGGCTCTGGAAACACCATATATTTT.

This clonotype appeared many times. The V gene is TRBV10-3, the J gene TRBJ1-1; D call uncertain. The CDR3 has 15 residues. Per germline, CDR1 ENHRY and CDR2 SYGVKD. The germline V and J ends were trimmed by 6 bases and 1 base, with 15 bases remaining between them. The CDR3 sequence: CAIRPRQAENTEAFF. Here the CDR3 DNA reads TGTGCCATCAGACCCCGGCAGGCCGAGAACACTGAAGCTTTCTTT.

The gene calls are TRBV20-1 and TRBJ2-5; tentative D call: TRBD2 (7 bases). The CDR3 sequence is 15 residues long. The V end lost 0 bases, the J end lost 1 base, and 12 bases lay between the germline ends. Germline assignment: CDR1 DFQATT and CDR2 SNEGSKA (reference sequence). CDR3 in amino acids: CSARDLGGPQETQYF. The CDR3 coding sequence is TGCAGTGCTAGAGATTTGGGGGGGCCCCAAGAGACCCAGTACTTC.

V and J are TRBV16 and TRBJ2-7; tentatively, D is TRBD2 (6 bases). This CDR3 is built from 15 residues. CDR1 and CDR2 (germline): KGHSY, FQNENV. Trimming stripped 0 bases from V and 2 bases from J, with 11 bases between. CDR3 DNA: TGTGCCAGCAGCCAATCGGGACTGGACCCCTACGAGCAGTACTTC. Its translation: CASSQSGLDPYEQYF.

For the CDR3, the DNA is TGCAGTGCTAGGGCGCCTGGCAGGGTGGGTTACTACGAGCAGTACTTC. It translates to CSARAPGRVGYYEQYF. The rearrangement links TRBV20-1 to TRBJ2-7, with D tentatively TRBD1 (5 bases). Per the germline V gene, CDR1 is DFQATT and CDR2 is SNEGSKA (reference sequence). The CDR3 has 16 amino acids. The V end lost 3 bases, the J end lost 3 bases, and 21 bases lay between the germline ends.

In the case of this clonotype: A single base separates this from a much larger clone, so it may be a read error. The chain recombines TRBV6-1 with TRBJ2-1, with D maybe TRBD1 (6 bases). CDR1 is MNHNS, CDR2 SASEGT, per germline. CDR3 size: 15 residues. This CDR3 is CVSSTGPNSYNEQFF. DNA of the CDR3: TGTGTCAGCAGCACAGGGCCCAATTCCTACAATGAGCAGTTCTTC.

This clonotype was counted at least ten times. For the CDR3, the DNA is TGTGCCAGCATCCTTGGGGCAGATGGCTACGAGCAGTACTTC. This sequence encodes CASILGADGYEQYF. The chain links TRBV2 to TRBJ2-7; tentative D call: TRBD1 (5 bases). This CDR3 spans 14 amino acids. V was pared by 7 bases and J by 3 bases, with 16 bases between. Germline loops: CDR1 SNHLY, CDR2 FYNNEI. Supplemented by reference TRBV2 and TRBJ2-7, the full variable domain reads EPEVTQTPSHQVTQMGQEVILRCVPISNHLYFYWYRQILGQKVEFLVSFYNNEISEKSEIFDDQFSVERPDGSNFTLKIRSTKLEDSAMYFCASILGADGYEQYFGPGTRLTVT.

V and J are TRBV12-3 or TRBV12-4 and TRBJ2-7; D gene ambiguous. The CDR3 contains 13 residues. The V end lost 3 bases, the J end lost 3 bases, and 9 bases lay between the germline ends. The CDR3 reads CASSLNGDYEQYF. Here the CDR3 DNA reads TGTGCCAGCAGTTTGAATGGGGACTACGAGCAGTACTTC.

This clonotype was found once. CDR3 sequence (DNA): TGTGCCAGCAGCTTGGCCTTTGGACAGCAAGAGACCCAGTACTTC. This codes for CASSLAFGQQETQYF. The chain couples TRBV5-5 to TRBJ2-5, with D perhaps TRBD1 (6 bases). CDR3 length equals 15 residues. The germline V gene encodes CDR1 SGHKS and CDR2 YYEKEE (reference sequence). Trimming took off 0 bases at V and 2 bases at J, with 11 bases between the two ends.

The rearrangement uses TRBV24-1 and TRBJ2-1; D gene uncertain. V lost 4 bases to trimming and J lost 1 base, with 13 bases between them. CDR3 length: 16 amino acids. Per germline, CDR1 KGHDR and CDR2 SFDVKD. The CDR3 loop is CATSDVVASSYNEQFF. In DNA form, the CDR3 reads TGTGCCACCAGTGACGTAGTAGCTTCGTCCTACAATGAGCAGTTCTTC.

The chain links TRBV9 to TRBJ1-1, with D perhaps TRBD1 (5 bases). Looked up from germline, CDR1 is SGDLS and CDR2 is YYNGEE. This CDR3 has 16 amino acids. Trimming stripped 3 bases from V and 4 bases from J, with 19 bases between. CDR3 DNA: TGTGCCAGCAGCGCTAGATCGGGGGGGGGGTCCACTGAAGCTTTCTTT. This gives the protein CASSARSGGGSTEAFF.

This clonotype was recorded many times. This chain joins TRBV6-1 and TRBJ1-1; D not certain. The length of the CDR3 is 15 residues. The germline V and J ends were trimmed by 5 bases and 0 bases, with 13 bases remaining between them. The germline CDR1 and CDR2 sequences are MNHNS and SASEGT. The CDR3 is CASSYRGVMNTEAFF. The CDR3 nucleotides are TGTGCCAGCAGTTACCGCGGGGTGATGAACACTGAAGCTTTCTTT.

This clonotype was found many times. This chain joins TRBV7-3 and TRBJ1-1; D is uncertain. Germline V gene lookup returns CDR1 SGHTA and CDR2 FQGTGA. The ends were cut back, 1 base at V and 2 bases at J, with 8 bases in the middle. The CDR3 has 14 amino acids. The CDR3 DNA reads TGTGCCAGCAGCTTAAGGGCAGTTAACACTGAAGCTTTCTTT. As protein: CASSLRAVNTEAFF.

The CDR3: CASSPGQGHYNEQFF. The CDR3, as DNA: TGTGCCAGTAGTCCGGGACAGGGGCACTACAATGAGCAGTTCTTC. This sequence joins TRBV19 and TRBJ2-1; 10 bases match TRBD1. The CDR3 consists of 15 residues. Germline V lookup: CDR1 LNHDA, CDR2 SQIVND (reference sequence). With V trimmed by 5 bases and J by 3 bases, 4 bases remained unmatched.

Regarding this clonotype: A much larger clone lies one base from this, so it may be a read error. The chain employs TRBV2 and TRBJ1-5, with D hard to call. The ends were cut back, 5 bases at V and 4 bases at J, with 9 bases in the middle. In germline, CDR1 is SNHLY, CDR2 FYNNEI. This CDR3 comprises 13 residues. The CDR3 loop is CASSNGPNQPQHF. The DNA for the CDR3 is TGTGCCAGCAGTAATGGACCAAATCAGCCCCAGCATTTT.

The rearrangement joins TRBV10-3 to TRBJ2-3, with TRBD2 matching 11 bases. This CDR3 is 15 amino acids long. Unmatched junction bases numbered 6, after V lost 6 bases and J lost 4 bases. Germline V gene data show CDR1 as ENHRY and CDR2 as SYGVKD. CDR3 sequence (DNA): TGTGCCATCAGCCCGACTAGCGGGGCCCCAGATACGCAGTATTTT. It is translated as CAISPTSGAPDTQYF.

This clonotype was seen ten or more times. CDR3 sequence reads: CASSQERGEKLFF. Written as DNA, the CDR3 is TGTGCCAGCAGCCAAGAAAGGGGCGAAAAACTGTTTTTT. The V call is TRBV3-1, the J call TRBJ1-4, with TRBD1 as a possible D gene (5 bases). Germline loops: CDR1 LGHDT, CDR2 YNNKEL (reference sequence). The V and J ends lost 0 bases and 8 bases respectively, with 7 bases between them. CDR3 length: 13 amino acids.

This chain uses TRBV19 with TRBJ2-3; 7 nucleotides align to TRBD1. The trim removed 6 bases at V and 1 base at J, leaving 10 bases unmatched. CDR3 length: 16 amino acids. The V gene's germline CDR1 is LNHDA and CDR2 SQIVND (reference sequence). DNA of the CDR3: TGTGCCAGTAGCCCTCAGCGGACAGGTCGCACAGATACGCAGTATTTT. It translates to CASSPQRTGRTDTQYF.

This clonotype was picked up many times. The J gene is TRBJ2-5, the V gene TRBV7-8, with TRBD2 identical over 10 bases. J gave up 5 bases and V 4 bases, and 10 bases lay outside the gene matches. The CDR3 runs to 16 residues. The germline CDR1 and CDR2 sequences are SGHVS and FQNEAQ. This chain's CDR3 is CASSYSGGSIGETQYF. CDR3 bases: TGTGCCAGCAGCTATAGCGGGGGGTCCATCGGGGAGACCCAGTACTTC.